This T cell receptor (beta chain) was captured in a study of CD8 T cells in ankylosing spondylitis. Overall study findings and caveats: Earlier work had already found some motif variants in reactive arthritis synovial fluid and blood. Disease-linked clones bore a CD8+ phenotype and were relatively rare in peripheral blood.

This clonotype came up many times. Its antigen is not known. The germline CDR1 and CDR2 sequences are SGHDN and FVKESK. V lost 6 bases and J lost 5; bases outside the gene matches: 13. The CDR3 runs 16 residues. Quantitative 5'-RACE with molecular barcodes generated TCR beta libraries. MiXCR was run by TCRdb on the 5' RACE reads, yielding one entry per CDR3 protein. The sample lists some 240,000 distinct CDR3 sequences; roughly a quarter were seen once. The sequence was obtained from a male donor with ankylosing spondylitis or in good health (not recorded which). The sequenced material came from blood, either unsorted or a sorted T cell fraction (not recorded which). This rearrangement joins TRBV14 to TRBJ1-1; 9 positions agree with TRBD1. The CDR3 DNA reads TGTGCCAGCAGAGGCCCGGGACAGGGCTCATGGACTGAAGCTTTCTTT. As protein: CASRGPGQGSWTEAFF.